The clone carrying this T cell receptor beta chain was observed a handful of times. Its antigen is currently unknown. This CDR3 contains 16 residues. Trimming removed 1 base from V and 2 bases from J, with 15 bases in between. Per the germline V gene, CDR1 is SGHKS and CDR2 is YYEKEE (reference sequence). This record belongs to a study of OX40 agonist ivuxolimab in advanced cancers. Whole-study results and caveats: Relative to CD4+ cells, CD8+ T cells on average had more expanded clones. The antigen specificity of the peripheral T cells (those that were expanded) was not determined.

Sequenced by immunoSEQ multiplex PCR; TCRdb stores in-frame clones only, minus some. This sample has more than 85,000 clones, with 70% to 85% found just once. The sample consisted of CD4+ or CD8+ T cells sorted from blood, taken in a trial of the OX40 agonist ivuxolimab. The gene calls are TRBV5-5 and TRBJ2-5; D is undetermined. The source is an adult with an advanced solid tumor such as melanoma, head and neck, liver or kidney cancer. CDR3 region: CASSLFPGLSQETQYF. CDR3 coding DNA: TGTGCCAGCAGCTTGTTCCCGGGTCTATCTCAAGAGACCCAGTACTTC.